This TCR beta chain emerged from a study of blood T cell repertoires in COVID-19. Study-level information: The cDNA or gDNA used as material had been derived from T cells, B-cell-depleted T cells, or PBMCs.

Data came from immunoSEQ multiplex PCR; TCRdb stores just in-frame clones and leaves some out. The sample yields 50,000 to 70,000 clones, around 81% seen once. With V trimmed by 3 bases and J by 6 bases, 8 bases remained unmatched. Germline CDR1 SGHRS, CDR2 YFSETQ. The CDR3 has 15 amino acids. The clonotype was recovered from a human donor in a cohort sampled during active COVID-19. The sample consisted of peripheral blood. The chain couples TRBV5-1 to TRBJ2-7; 11 bases fit TRBD1. Here the CDR3 DNA reads TGCGCCAGCAGCTACAATGGACAGGGGGCGCTCGAGCAGTACTTC. Protein product: CASSYNGQGALEQYF.